Sequencing of this T cell receptor (beta chain) was carried out in a study of T cell changes during pregnancy in multiple sclerosis. Assay used: immunoSEQ multiplex PCR; TCRdb lists only in-frame clones, some missing. The sample gives about 93,000 clones, about nine tenths of which show up once; about 1.6% is in the top ten. The CDR3 has 14 amino acids. Per the germline V gene, CDR1 is SNHLY and CDR2 is FYNNEI. The V gene lost 4 bases and the J gene lost 2 bases, with 11 bases spanning the gap. The specimen comprised peripheral blood, sampled after pregnancy. V is TRBV2 and J is TRBJ2-5, with D maybe TRBD1 (5 bases). The receptor comes from a female donor in good health, enrolled as a control in a pregnancy study. The chain's CDR3 is CASSAGRAQETQYF. The CDR3 DNA sequence: TGTGCCAGCAGTGCTGGCAGGGCTCAAGAGACCCAGTACTTC.